The 17 T cell receptor beta chains below come from one sample, sequenced in a study of cytomegalovirus exposure and HLA in healthy donors. Sequencing was performed with immunoSEQ multiplex PCR; in TCRdb, only in-frame clones are kept and a portion is missing. The sample carries roughly 150,000 clones, approximately 84% recorded once. Source material: PBMCs. The receptors derive from a man aged 30 to 39 in good health and CMV-seropositive.

The chain joins TRBV5-4 to TRBJ2-3, with D perhaps matching TRBD2 (6 bases). Trimming pared 2 bases from V and 4 bases from J, leaving 11 bases between. The CDR3 runs to 14 residues. From germline, CDR1 is SGHNT and CDR2 YYREEE (reference sequence). The CDR3 DNA sequence: TGTGCCAGCAGCTTCCCCGGGAGCGCAGATACGCAGTATTTT. It yields the protein CASSFPGSADTQYF.

CDR3 coding DNA: TGTGCCAGTAGTATGGGACAGGGGTGGAACACTGAAGCTTTCTTT. Amino acids: CASSMGQGWNTEAFF. V usage is TRBV19 and J usage is TRBJ1-1; TRBD1 matches 10 bases. The CDR3 sequence is 15 residues long. From germline, CDR1 is LNHDA and CDR2 SQIVND (reference sequence). The V gene end was trimmed by 3 bases and the J gene end by 1 base; junction bases not matched to a gene: 2.

The V gene is TRBV7-8, the J gene TRBJ2-2; D ambiguous. Between the trimmed V and J ends, which lost 3 bases and 0 bases, there was a span of 14 bases. Germline values: CDR1 SGHVS, CDR2 FQNEAQ. The CDR3 totals 17 residues. The DNA for the CDR3 is TGTGCCAGCAGCTTTGCCCCCCGCACTGCGAACACCGGGGAGCTGTTTTTT. This sequence encodes CASSFAPRTANTGELFF. The full variable domain, in which reference TRBV7-8 and TRBJ2-2 provide the parts outside the CDR3, is GAGVSQSPRYKVAKRGQDVALRCDPISGHVSLFWYQQALGQGPEFLTYFQNEAQLDKSGLPSDRFFAERPEGSVSTLKIQRTQQEDSAVYLCASSFAPRTANTGELFFGEGSRLTVL.

V usage is TRBV5-6 and J usage is TRBJ1-4; D is possibly TRBD1 (5 bases). With 1 base removed from V and 7 bases from J, the gap between germline ends came to 11 bases. Germline values: CDR1 SGHDT, CDR2 YYEEEE. The CDR3 has 14 residues. As DNA, the CDR3 is TGTGCCAGCAGCTTGCCAGGGCCGGGTGAAAAACTGTTTTTT. It codes for CASSLPGPGEKLFF.

V usage is TRBV4-1 and J usage is TRBJ1-4, with a tentative D call TRBD1 (6 bases). This CDR3 spans 12 amino acids. Germline CDR1 and CDR2: MGHRA and YSYEKL. V was pared by 2 bases and J by 10 bases, with 8 bases between. CDR3 sequence (DNA): TGCGCCAGCAGCCAAAGGGGGGGAAAACTGTTTTTT. Protein product: CASSQRGGKLFF.

J is TRBJ1-1 and V is TRBV10-1; the D gene is possibly TRBD1 (5 bases). This CDR3 contains 13 residues. CDR1 and CDR2 from the germline V gene are WNHNN and SYGVQD (reference sequence). The V end was cut by 6 bases, the J end by 3 bases, with 11 bases between. The CDR3 DNA reads TGCGCCAGCAGCGATCGGGGGGACACTGAAGCTTTCTTT. Its translation is CASSDRGDTEAFF.

The chain joins TRBV4-3 to TRBJ2-2; a weak D match, TRBD2 (7 bases). CDR3 size: 16 residues. Trimming pared 0 bases from V and 6 bases from J, leaving 14 bases between. The germline gives CDR1 LGHNA, CDR2 YSLEER. The CDR3: CASSQDRGASAGELFF. The CDR3 DNA reads TGCGCCAGCAGCCAAGATCGGGGGGCGAGCGCCGGGGAGCTGTTTTTT.

This clone was seen a handful of times. V is TRBV9 and J is TRBJ1-5; D is perhaps TRBD1 (5 bases). CDR3 length equals 16 residues. V lost 4 bases, J lost 1 base, and 15 bases lay in between. Germline loops: CDR1 SGDLS, CDR2 YYNGEE. The CDR3 DNA is TGTGCCAGCAGCACCGGGGGAGGAGGAAGCAATCAGCCCCAGCATTTT. It codes for CASSTGGGGSNQPQHF.

This chain uses TRBV19 with TRBJ2-5; possible D gene TRBD1, 5 bases. The CDR3 length is 13 residues. The germline gives CDR1 LNHDA, CDR2 SQIVND (reference sequence). With 9 bases removed from V and 2 bases from J, the gap between germline ends came to 13 bases. The CDR3 DNA follows: TGTGCCAGCCACGACAGTATACAAGAGACCCAGTACTTC. This translates into CASHDSIQETQYF.

The chain combines TRBV5-6 with TRBJ2-1, with D tentatively TRBD1 (5 bases). There are 15 residues in the CDR3. The V end lost 4 bases, the J end lost 0 bases, and 11 bases lay between the germline ends. Germline V gene lookup returns CDR1 SGHDT and CDR2 YYEEEE. The CDR3 here is CASSLGDSSYNEQFF. CDR3 nucleotides: TGTGCCAGCAGCCTAGGGGATAGCTCCTACAATGAGCAGTTCTTC.

The V and J genes are TRBV18 and TRBJ2-2, with TRBD2 as a possible D gene (5 bases). The CDR3 is made up of 15 amino acids. The ends were cut back, 2 bases at V and 6 bases at J, with 13 bases in the middle. The germline CDR1 and CDR2 sequences are KGHSH and LQKENI. CDR3 sequence: CASSPELVRAGELFF. The CDR3, as DNA: TGTGCCAGCTCACCAGAGCTAGTGCGGGCCGGGGAGCTGTTTTTT.

V is TRBV5-4 and J is TRBJ2-5; TRBD1 agrees at 7 bases. J gave up 3 bases and V 4 bases, and 3 bases lay outside the gene matches. The CDR3 has 13 residues. The V gene's germline CDR1 is SGHNT and CDR2 YYREEE (reference sequence). The CDR3 is CASSLGQKETQYF. CDR3 DNA sequence: TGTGCCAGCAGCCTGGGACAGAAAGAGACCCAGTACTTC.

The rearrangement uses TRBV19 and TRBJ1-2; D remains ambiguous. The V end was cut by 6 bases, the J end by 3 bases, with 14 bases between. Germline CDR1 reads LNHDA; CDR2 reads SQIVND (reference sequence). The CDR3 runs 14 residues. The CDR3: CASSLGGRHYGYTF. The CDR3 DNA reads TGTGCCAGTAGCCTTGGCGGGCGTCACTATGGCTACACCTTC.

The chain has TRBV30 and TRBJ1-2; D is ambiguous. This CDR3 has 12 residues. Germline assignment: CDR1 GTSNPN and CDR2 SVGIG (reference sequence). The V end was cut by 3 bases, the J end by 5 bases, with 10 bases between. The CDR3 reads CAWRTKIYGYTF. CDR3 bases: TGTGCCTGGAGGACAAAGATATATGGCTACACCTTC.

V gene TRBV7-3 combines with J gene TRBJ2-5; a weak D match, TRBD1 (6 bases). Germline lookup yields CDR1 SGHTA and CDR2 FQGTGA. V lost 5 bases to trimming and J lost 5 bases, with 18 bases between them. The CDR3 totals 15 residues. The CDR3 sequence is CASSAGDSGMETQYF. The CDR3 DNA is TGTGCCAGCAGCGCAGGGGATTCCGGAATGGAGACCCAGTACTTC. Full variable domain (remainder filled in from reference TRBV7-3 and TRBJ2-5): GAGVSQTPSNKVTEKGKYVELRCDPISGHTALYWYRQSLGQGPEFLIYFQGTGAADDSGLPNDRFFAVRPEGSVSTLKIQRTERGDSAVYLCASSAGDSGMETQYFGPGTRLLVL.

DNA of the CDR3: TGTGCCAGCAGCTCGGGACAGGGGGCCGTTGGCTACACCTTC. Amino acid sequence: CASSSGQGAVGYTF. This chain links TRBV7-2 with TRBJ1-2; 12 nucleotides match TRBD1. The CDR3 is 14 residues long. Unmatched junction bases numbered 4, after V lost 4 bases and J lost 7 bases. Germline V CDR1 and CDR2: SGHTA, FQGNSA.

The genes are TRBV14 and TRBJ2-5; TRBD2 aligns across 13 bases. CDR3 length equals 16 residues. V gave up 4 bases and J gave up 5 bases; unmatched junction bases: 7. Germline V CDR1 and CDR2: SGHDN, FVKESK. CDR3 sequence (DNA): TGTGCCAGCAGCCCCCGAGGGACTAGCGGGGCGGAGACCCAGTACTTC. Translation gives CASSPRGTSGAETQYF.